These T cell receptor beta chains were read from a single sample in a study of T-cell reconstitution after alpha-beta-depleted transplantation in children. TCRdb analysed the PCR reads with MiXCR anew, one entry per CDR3 protein. Of over 400,000 distinct CDR3 sequences in the sample, around 12% were seen once. Here the sequenced sample was PBMCs from the stem cell graft donor, taken from the stem cell graft. These receptors all come from a human donor who donated a stem cell graft to a child with combined immunodeficiency. CDR3s include the opening cysteine and the closing phenylalanine or tryptophan. D genes are given only for firm matches. The size field is filled for only some rows; it gives once, few, many or a size class.

V gene	J gene	D gene	clone size	CDR3 DNA	CDR3 protein
TRBV20-1	TRBJ1-5	.	few	TGCAGTGCCTCAGACTTCGCAGGTCACAAGGAGCCCCAGCATTTT	CSASDFAGHKEPQHF
TRBV12-3/TRBV12-4	TRBJ2-7	.	many	TGTGCCAGCAGCCTACCGGGCTACGAGCAGTACTTC	CASSLPGYEQYF
TRBV5-1	TRBJ2-7	.	few	TGCGCCAGCAGCTTGGATACGGGGTACTACGAGCAGTACTTC	CASSLDTGYYEQYF
TRBV7-3	TRBJ2-5	.	few	TGTGCCAGCAGCCACAGAGGGGAGACCCAGTACTTC	CASSHRGETQYF
TRBV6-5	TRBJ2-1	.	few	TGTGCCAGCAGTTACTATGGCGGAAGCAATGAGCAGTTCTTC	CASSYYGGSNEQFF
TRBV20-1	TRBJ2-7	.	few	TGCAGTGCTACGGTCGCAGTCCGCCCCTACGAGCAGTACTTC	CSATVAVRPYEQYF
TRBV30	TRBJ2-7	.	.	TGTGCCTGGAGTATGGGGCCTCCCTACGAGCAGTACTTC	CAWSMGPPYEQYF
TRBV6-5	TRBJ2-2	.	many	TGTGCCAGCAGGGGCCGAGACACCGGGGAGCTGTTTTTT	CASRGRDTGELFF
TRBV24-1	TRBJ2-1	TRBD1	few	TGTGCCACCAGTGATTTGCGGCACGACAGGGGGAGCAGAGATGAGCAGTTCTTC	CATSDLRHDRGSRDEQFF
TRBV2	TRBJ2-1	TRBD2	.	TGTTCAGTCAGGGGGTCAATAACTAGCGGGCACAATGAGCAGTTCTTC	CSVRGSITSGHNEQFF
TRBV6-5	TRBJ1-3	TRBD1	.	TGTGCCAGCAGTTATGGGACAGCCGGGATGAACACCATATATTTT	CASSYGTAGMNTIYF
TRBV20-1	TRBJ2-2	TRBD2	.	TGCAGTCCCCAACCGGGACTAGGATACACCGGGGAGCTGTTTTTT	CSPQPGLGYTGELFF
TRBV21-1	TRBJ2-2	.	many	TGTGCCAGCAGCTCCTCCCAAGGGGAGCTGTTTTTT	CASSSSQGELFF
TRBV7-9	TRBJ2-1	TRBD1	few	TGTGCCAGCAGACCCCGGGACAGGGCGACCAATGAGCAGTTCTTC	CASRPRDRATNEQFF
TRBV27	TRBJ2-5	.	many	TGTGCCAGCAGCCAACTGGATGGGGGTGAGACCCAGTACTTC	CASSQLDGGETQYF
TRBV4-3	TRBJ2-3	.	.	TGCGCCAGCAGCCAAGAGAGGATCCCAGGGATCCCAAATACGCAGTATTTT	CASSQERIPGIPNTQYF
TRBV4-1	TRBJ2-1	.	few	TGCGCCAGCAGCCACCGTCGGGGATTCGCCTACAATGAGCAGTTCTTC	CASSHRRGFAYNEQFF
TRBV7-2	TRBJ2-3	.	.	TGTGCCAGCAGCTTAGGGGGATTCGATACAGATACGCAGTATTTT	CASSLGGFDTDTQYF
TRBV27	TRBJ2-2	.	many	TGTGCCAGTCACCCCTGGACGCCACCGACCGGGGAGCTGTTTTTT	CASHPWTPPTGELFF
TRBV7-2	TRBJ2-5	TRBD2	few	TGTGCCAGCAGCTTATATACGGCTAGCGGGCGCGAAGAGACCCAGTACTTC	CASSLYTASGREETQYF
TRBV5-1	TRBJ2-7	TRBD1	few	TGCGCCAGCAGCTCCCAGACAGGGCCGGTCTACGAGCAGTACTTC	CASSSQTGPVYEQYF
TRBV5-5	TRBJ1-1	.	once	TGTGCCAGCAGCTTTTTGAAGTACACTGAAGCTTTCTTT	CASSFLKYTEAFF
TRBV5-1	TRBJ2-2	.	.	TGCGCCAGCAGCTTGGGGCAACGAAACACCGGGGAGCTGTTTTTT	CASSLGQRNTGELFF
TRBV20-1	TRBJ1-1	.	.	TGCAGTGCTAGAGATGCGGGGGCACTGAACACTGAAGCTTTCTTT	CSARDAGALNTEAFF
TRBV12-3/TRBV12-4	TRBJ2-3	.	many	TGTGCCAGCAGTTTAGGGGTAACGCCCTCTACGCAGTATTTT	CASSLGVTPSTQYF
TRBV24-1	TRBJ2-1	TRBD2	few	TGTGCCACCAGTGATGCCGGGACTAGGCCCTACAATGAGCAGTTCTTC	CATSDAGTRPYNEQFF
TRBV28	TRBJ2-3	TRBD2	.	TGTGCCAGCAAAACCCTGGCTAGCGGGGGCTTTAGCACAGATACGCAGTATTTT	CASKTLASGGFSTDTQYF
TRBV7-2	TRBJ1-2	TRBD1	few	TGTGCCAGCAGCTTAGCGCACACAGGGGGTACAGTTATTAACTATGGCTACACCTTC	CASSLAHTGGTVINYGYTF
TRBV2	TRBJ2-7	.	few	TGTGCCAGCAGGGGGACGGATGGCTACGAGCAGTACTTC	CASRGTDGYEQYF
TRBV6-6	TRBJ1-2	.	.	TGTGCCAGCAGTCCCGGGACGGCCTCTGGCTACACCTTC	CASSPGTASGYTF
TRBV29-1	TRBJ2-7	TRBD2	few	TGCAGCGTTGCTGGGCGGGCCGGGACTAGCGTAATACGGCCTTACGAGCAGTACTTC	CSVAGRAGTSVIRPYEQYF
TRBV7-2	TRBJ2-1	TRBD1	many	TGTGCCAGCAGCCCGAGGACAGGGTACAATGAGCAGTTCTTC	CASSPRTGYNEQFF
TRBV7-2	TRBJ2-3	TRBD2	.	TGTGCCACCAGCTTAGCGGGAGGATACGATACGCAGTATTTT	CATSLAGGYDTQYF
TRBV7-9	TRBJ1-2	.	few	TGTGCCAGCAGCCCCCGGGACCGACACTATGGCTACACCTTC	CASSPRDRHYGYTF
TRBV12-3/TRBV12-4	TRBJ2-7	TRBD2	.	TGTGCCAGCAGTTTAGCGGGAGGGGAGAACGAGCAGTACTTC	CASSLAGGENEQYF
TRBV11-3	TRBJ2-3	.	.	TGTGCCAGCAGCCACGATGGAATAGATCCAGATACGCAGTATTTT	CASSHDGIDPDTQYF
TRBV6-2/TRBV6-3	TRBJ1-6	.	few	TGTGCCAGCAGTTACCGAGGGACAAGTAATTCACCCCTCCACTTT	CASSYRGTSNSPLHF
TRBV5-1	TRBJ2-6	.	many	TGCGCCAGCAGCAAAAGTCGGGCAGCCTCTGGGGCCAACGTCCTGACTTTC	CASSKSRAASGANVLTF
TRBV27	TRBJ1-5	.	few	TGTGCCAGCAGTCCACACTATCAGCCCCAGCATTTT	CASSPHYQPQHF
TRBV9	TRBJ2-7	TRBD2	many	TGTGCCAGCAGCTCGACTAGCGGGGGGGCCTACGAGCAGTACTTC	CASSSTSGGAYEQYF
TRBV5-1	TRBJ1-5	TRBD1	.	TGCGCCAGCAGCATCGGACAGGGGGCAGAGCCCCAGCATTTT	CASSIGQGAEPQHF
TRBV12-3/TRBV12-4	TRBJ2-1	TRBD2	.	TGTGCCAGCAGGGCCGGGACTAGCGTACCCTACAATGAGCAGTTCTTC	CASRAGTSVPYNEQFF
TRBV11-3	TRBJ2-7	TRBD1	many	TGTGCCAGCAGCATGGGACAGAGCTCCTACGAGCAGTACTTC	CASSMGQSSYEQYF
TRBV11-3	TRBJ2-3	TRBD2	few	TGTGCCAGCAGCCCGGGACTAGCGGGGGGCTTCACAGATACGCAGTATTTT	CASSPGLAGGFTDTQYF
TRBV28	TRBJ1-5	TRBD1	.	TGTGCCAGCAGTGTCCAGCTACAGGGGCGAGGTCAGCCCCAGCATTTT	CASSVQLQGRGQPQHF
TRBV5-1	TRBJ1-1	.	few	TGCGCCAGCAGCCTTCGTTTGGGGAGGAACACTGAAGCTTTCTTT	CASSLRLGRNTEAFF
TRBV7-9	TRBJ2-1	.	.	TGTGCCAGCAGCTTAACGGGCGGGCACTCCTACAATGAGCAGTTCTTC	CASSLTGGHSYNEQFF
TRBV4-1	TRBJ1-1	.	.	TGCGCCAGCAGCCAAGATCCCATCCTCTTAAACGCTGAAGCTTTCTTT	CASSQDPILLNAEAFF
TRBV3-1	TRBJ2-2	.	.	TGTGCCAGCAGCCTGGGCGGAGTCACCGGGGAGCTGTTTTTT	CASSLGGVTGELFF
TRBV24-1	TRBJ2-1	TRBD1	many	TGTGCCACCAGTGATGTGACAGGGAGCTCCTACAATGAGCAGTTCTTC	CATSDVTGSSYNEQFF
TRBV7-3	TRBJ2-1	TRBD1	many	TGTGCCAGCACCCCGGGACAGGGGACCAATGAGCAGTTCTTC	CASTPGQGTNEQFF
TRBV4-2	TRBJ2-7	.	.	TGTGCCAGCAGCCAAGTTCCGGGGGTTGACTACGAGCAGTACTTC	CASSQVPGVDYEQYF
TRBV28	TRBJ2-1	.	many	TGTGCCAGCAGTCCATCTCGAGGCGGGGCACACTCCTACAATGAGCAGTTCTTC	CASSPSRGGAHSYNEQFF
TRBV20-1	TRBJ2-5	TRBD2	few	TGCAGTGCTAGAGATCGGCTAGCGGGGCTCCAAGAGACCCAGTACTTC	CSARDRLAGLQETQYF